This T cell receptor beta chain came from a study of Ad26.COV2.S vaccination and SARS-CoV-2 variants. Overall study: The vaccine Ad26.COV2.S was put into the muscle once, or twice with 56 days between.

The study's findings and limits: Analyses of TCR breadth and depth may have underestimated total T cell responses.

The table came from immunoSEQ multiplex PCR; TCRdb's copy has only in-frame clones and leaves some out. The table shows a few hundred thousand clones, with 90% occurring only once. Trimming removed 3 bases at V and 0 bases at J, with 13 bases between. Germline V gene lookup returns CDR1 MNHNS and CDR2 SASEGT. The CDR3 covers 16 residues. As concerns this clone: The antigen is unknown.

Specified treatment: around 19 received Ad26.COV2.S at low or high dose, single or two shots; about 5 received placebo; per-sample allocation not given. Sampling was performed 63 days after the first vaccine or placebo injection. The sequencing used peripheral blood, collected in a trial of Ad26.COV2.S vaccine versus placebo. V usage is TRBV6-1 and J usage is TRBJ2-3; D is possibly TRBD1 (6 bases). The clonotype comes from a person aged 18-65 years who received the Ad26.COV2.S COVID-19 vaccine or a placebo. CDR3 nucleotide sequence: TGTGCCAGCAGTGACCCTCAGGGGTCTAGCACAGATACGCAGTATTTT. Translation gives CASSDPQGSSTDTQYF.